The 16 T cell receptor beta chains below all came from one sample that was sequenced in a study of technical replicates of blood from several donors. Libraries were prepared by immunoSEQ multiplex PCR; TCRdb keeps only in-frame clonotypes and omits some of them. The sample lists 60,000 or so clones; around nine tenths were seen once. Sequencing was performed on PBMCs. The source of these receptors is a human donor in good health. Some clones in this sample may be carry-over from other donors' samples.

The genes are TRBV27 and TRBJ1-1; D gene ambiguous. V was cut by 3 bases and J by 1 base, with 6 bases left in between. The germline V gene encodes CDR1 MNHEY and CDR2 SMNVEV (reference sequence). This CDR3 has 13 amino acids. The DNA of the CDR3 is TGTGCCAGCAGTTTGTCGAGGAACACTGAAGCTTTCTTT. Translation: CASSLSRNTEAFF.

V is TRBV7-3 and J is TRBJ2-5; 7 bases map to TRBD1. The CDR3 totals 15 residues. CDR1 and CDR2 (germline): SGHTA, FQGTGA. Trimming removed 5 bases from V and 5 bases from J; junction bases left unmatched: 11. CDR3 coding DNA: TGTGCCAGCAGCGAGGGGGCGATCCAGGGGGAGACCCAGTACTTC. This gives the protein CASSEGAIQGETQYF.

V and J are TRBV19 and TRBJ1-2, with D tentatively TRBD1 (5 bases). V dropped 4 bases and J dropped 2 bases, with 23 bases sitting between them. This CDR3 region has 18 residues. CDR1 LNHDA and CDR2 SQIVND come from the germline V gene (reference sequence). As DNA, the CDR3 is TGTGCCAGTAGTAATATCCCCCGGCAGGGCCCGGGCAACTATGGCTACACCTTC. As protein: CASSNIPRQGPGNYGYTF.

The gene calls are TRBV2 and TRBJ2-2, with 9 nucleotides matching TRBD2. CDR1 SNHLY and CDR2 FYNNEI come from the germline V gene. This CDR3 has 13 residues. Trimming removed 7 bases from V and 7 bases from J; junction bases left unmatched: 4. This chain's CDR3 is CASISGRGGELFF. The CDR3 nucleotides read TGTGCCAGCATTAGCGGGAGAGGCGGGGAGCTGTTTTTT.

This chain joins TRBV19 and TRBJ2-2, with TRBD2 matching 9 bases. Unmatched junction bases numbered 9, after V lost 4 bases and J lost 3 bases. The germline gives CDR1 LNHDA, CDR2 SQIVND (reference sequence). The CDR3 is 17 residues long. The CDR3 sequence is CASSTPAGGGYTGELFF. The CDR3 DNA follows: TGTGCCAGTAGTACCCCAGCGGGGGGCGGTTACACCGGGGAGCTGTTTTTT. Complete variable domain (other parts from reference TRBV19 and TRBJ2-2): DGGITQSPKYLFRKEGQNVTLSCEQNLNHDAMYWYRQDPGQGLRLIYYSQIVNDFQKGDIAEGYSVSREKKESFPLTVTSAQKNPTAFYLCASSTPAGGGYTGELFFGEGSRLTVL.

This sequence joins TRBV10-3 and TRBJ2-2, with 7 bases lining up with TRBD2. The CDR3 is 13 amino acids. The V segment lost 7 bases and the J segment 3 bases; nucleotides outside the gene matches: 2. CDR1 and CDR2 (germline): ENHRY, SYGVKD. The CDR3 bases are TGTGCCATCACAGGGAGGGACACCGGGGAGCTGTTTTTT. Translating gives CAITGRDTGELFF.

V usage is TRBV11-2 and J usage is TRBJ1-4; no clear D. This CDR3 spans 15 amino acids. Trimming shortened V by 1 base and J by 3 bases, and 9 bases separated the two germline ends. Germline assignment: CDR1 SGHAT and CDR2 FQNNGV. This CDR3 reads CASSLGPVPNEKLFF. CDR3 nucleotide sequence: TGTGCCAGCAGCTTAGGGCCTGTCCCTAATGAAAAACTGTTTTTT.

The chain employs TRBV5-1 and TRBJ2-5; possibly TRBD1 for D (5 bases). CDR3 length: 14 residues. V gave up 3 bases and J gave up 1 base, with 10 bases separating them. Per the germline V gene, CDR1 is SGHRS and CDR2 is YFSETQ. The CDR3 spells CASSWIDSQETQYF. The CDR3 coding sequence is TGCGCCAGCAGCTGGATTGACAGCCAAGAGACCCAGTACTTC.

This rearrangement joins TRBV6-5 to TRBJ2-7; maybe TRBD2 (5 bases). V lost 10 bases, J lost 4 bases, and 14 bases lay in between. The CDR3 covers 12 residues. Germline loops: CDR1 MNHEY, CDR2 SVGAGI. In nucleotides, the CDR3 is TGTGCCACGAGGGCTAGTGTTTACGAGCAGTACTTC. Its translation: CATRASVYEQYF.

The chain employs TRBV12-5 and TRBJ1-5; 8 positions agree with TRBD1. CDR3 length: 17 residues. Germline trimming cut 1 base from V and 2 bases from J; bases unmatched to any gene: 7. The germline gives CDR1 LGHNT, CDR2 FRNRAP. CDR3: CASGLGAGGRGNQPQHF. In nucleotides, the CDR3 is TGTGCTAGTGGTTTGGGGGCAGGGGGCAGGGGCAATCAGCCCCAGCATTTT.

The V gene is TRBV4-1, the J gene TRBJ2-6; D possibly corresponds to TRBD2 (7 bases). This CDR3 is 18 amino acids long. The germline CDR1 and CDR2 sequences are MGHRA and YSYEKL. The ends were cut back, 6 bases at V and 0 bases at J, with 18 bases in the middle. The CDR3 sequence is CASRATGGGLSGANVLTF. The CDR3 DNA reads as TGCGCCAGCAGGGCAACGGGGGGCGGCCTCTCTGGGGCCAACGTCCTGACTTTC.

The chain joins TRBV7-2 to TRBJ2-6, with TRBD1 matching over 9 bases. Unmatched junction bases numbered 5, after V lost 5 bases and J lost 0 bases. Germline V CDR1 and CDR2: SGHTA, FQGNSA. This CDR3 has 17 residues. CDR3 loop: CASSVDRGISGANVLTF. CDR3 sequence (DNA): TGTGCCAGCAGCGTTGACAGGGGGATCTCTGGGGCCAACGTCCTGACTTTC. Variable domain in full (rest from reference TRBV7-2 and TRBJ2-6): GAGVSQSPSNKVTEKGKDVELRCDPISGHTALYWYRQSLGQGLEFLIYFQGNSAPDKSGLPSDRFSAERTGGSVSTLTIQRTQQEDSAVYLCASSVDRGISGANVLTFGAGSRLTVL.

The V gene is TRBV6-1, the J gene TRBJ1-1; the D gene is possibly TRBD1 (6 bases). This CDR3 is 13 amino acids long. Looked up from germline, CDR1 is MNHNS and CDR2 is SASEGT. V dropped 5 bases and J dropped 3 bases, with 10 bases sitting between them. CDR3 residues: CASSQGWDTEAFF. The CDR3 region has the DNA TGTGCCAGCAGTCAGGGGTGGGACACTGAAGCTTTCTTT.

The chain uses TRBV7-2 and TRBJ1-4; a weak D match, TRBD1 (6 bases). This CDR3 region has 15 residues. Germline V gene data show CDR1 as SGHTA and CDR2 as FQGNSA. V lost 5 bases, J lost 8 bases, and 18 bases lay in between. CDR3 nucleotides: TGTGCCAGCAGCGTCCTAACAGGGTCCCGGGAAAAACTGTTTTTT. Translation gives CASSVLTGSREKLFF.

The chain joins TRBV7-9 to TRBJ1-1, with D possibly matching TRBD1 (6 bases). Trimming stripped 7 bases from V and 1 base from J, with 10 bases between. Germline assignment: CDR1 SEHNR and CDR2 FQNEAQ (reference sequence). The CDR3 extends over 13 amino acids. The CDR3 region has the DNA TGTGCCAGCATCGAACAGGGGAACACTGAAGCTTTCTTT. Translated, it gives CASIEQGNTEAFF.

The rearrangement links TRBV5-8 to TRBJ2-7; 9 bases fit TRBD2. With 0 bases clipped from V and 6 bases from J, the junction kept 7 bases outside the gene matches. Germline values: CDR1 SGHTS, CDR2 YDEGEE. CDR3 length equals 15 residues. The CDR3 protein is CASSLGWREGLEQYF. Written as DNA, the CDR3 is TGTGCCAGCAGCTTGGGTTGGCGGGAGGGACTCGAGCAGTACTTC.